This T cell receptor beta chain came from a study of post-analysis software for immune sequencing data. Broader study findings: Controls had lower frequencies than patients of four or five TRBV segments, which included TRBV5-6, TRBV5-1 and TRBV20-1.

This clonotype was seen a few times. Its antigen is unknown. CDR1 is SQVTM, CDR2 ANQGSEA, per germline. The CDR3 is 13 residues long. V lost 4 bases, J lost 2 bases, and 10 bases lay in between. The TCR beta cDNA libraries carried unique molecular identifiers. TCRdb itself ran the PCR reads through MiXCR, one entry per CDR3 protein. The table records a few hundred thousand distinct CDR3 sequences, around 36% of them present only once. The chain uses TRBV29-1 and TRBJ2-3; D gene unclear. The sample taken for sequencing was blood. The clonotype originates from a girl under 18 with multiple sclerosis. Written as DNA, the CDR3 is TGCAGCGTTGGCCGGAAACTCACAGATACGCAGTATTTT. Its protein is CSVGRKLTDTQYF.